This T cell receptor beta chain came from a study of blood T cells in healthy people across ages. Germline-derived CDR1 and CDR2 are MNHEY and SVGEGT. The CDR3 length is 14 residues. Trimming took off 5 bases at V and 10 bases at J, with 18 bases between the two ends. A second PCR of roughly 7 to 11 cycles used a sample-barcoded 5' primer and a J-beta primer mix. One entry per CDR3 protein results from TCRdb running MiXCR on the 5' RACE reads. This sample has approximately 810,000 distinct CDR3 sequences, with more than 25% found just once. In this sample, this clonotype turned up many times. Whenever a sample was processed, at least 6.5 million PBMCs were isolated.

The rearrangement links TRBV6-2 or TRBV6-3 to TRBJ2-1; D may be TRBD1 (5 bases). The material sequenced was blood. This receptor was taken from a woman of 80 years or more in good health. The CDR3 DNA reads TGTGCCAGCAGTCAGAACAGGTGGTTCGGCGAGCAGTTCTTC. As protein: CASSQNRWFGEQFF.